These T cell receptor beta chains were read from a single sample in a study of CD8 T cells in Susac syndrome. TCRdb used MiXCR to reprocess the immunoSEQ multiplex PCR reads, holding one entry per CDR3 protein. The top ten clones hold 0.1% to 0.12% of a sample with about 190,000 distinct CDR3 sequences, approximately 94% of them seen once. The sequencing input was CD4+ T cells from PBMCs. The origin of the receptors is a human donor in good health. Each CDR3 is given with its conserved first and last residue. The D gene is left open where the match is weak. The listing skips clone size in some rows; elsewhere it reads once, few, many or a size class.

CATATGASNYGYTF TGTGCCACCGCGACAGGGGCATCTAACTATGGCTACACCTTC TRBJ1-2 TRBV27 TRBD1 once
CAWSVYMTGRNGYTF TGTGCCTGGAGTGTCTACATGACCGGGAGGAATGGCTACACCTTC TRBJ1-2 TRBV30 NA NA
CSVMLEGGRNQPQHF TGCAGCGTGATGCTCGAGGGAGGCCGCAATCAGCCCCAGCATTTT TRBJ1-5 TRBV29-1 NA NA
CSVAAGTENYGYTF TGCAGCGTTGCGGCCGGGACAGAAAACTATGGCTACACCTTC TRBJ1-2 TRBV29-1 TRBD1 NA
CASSHAANTGELFF TGTGCCAGCAGCCACGCGGCGAACACCGGGGAGCTGTTTTTT TRBJ2-2 TRBV3-1 NA NA
CSVDGQDSGNTIYF TGCAGCGTTGACGGACAGGACTCTGGAAACACCATATATTTT TRBJ1-3 TRBV29-1 TRBD1 NA
CASSLAGPARREQFF TGCGCCAGCAGCTTGGCGGGACCAGCAAGACGTGAGCAGTTCTTC TRBJ2-1 TRBV5-1 NA NA
CASSQERFAGISEKLFF TGTGCCAGCAGCCAAGAGAGGTTTGCAGGGATTAGTGAAAAACTGTTTTTT TRBJ1-4 TRBV3-1 NA NA
CASTIDSRVDQPQHF TGTGCCAGTACCATCGACAGTCGGGTCGATCAGCCCCAGCATTTT TRBJ1-5 TRBV19 NA NA
CASSPQTGGSGYTF TGTGCCAGCAGCCCCCAGACAGGGGGAAGTGGCTACACCTTC TRBJ1-2 TRBV9 TRBD1 NA
CASSPGALPGHGYTF TGTGCCAGCAGTCCCGGGGCCCTCCCGGGCCATGGCTACACCTTC TRBJ1-2 TRBV12-3/TRBV12-4 NA once
CASKTRGLRDNEQFF TGTGCCAGTAAGACCAGGGGGTTACGCGACAATGAGCAGTTCTTC TRBJ2-1 TRBV19 TRBD1 NA
CASSQYQNTGELFF TGTGCCAGCAGCCAATACCAGAACACCGGGGAGCTGTTTTTT TRBJ2-2 TRBV3-1 NA NA
CASSLVQGQYNEQFF TGTGCCAGCAGCTTGGTCCAGGGACAGTACAATGAGCAGTTCTTC TRBJ2-1 TRBV5-5 TRBD1 NA